This T cell receptor beta chain came from a study of control samples from healthy donors and cancer patients. The V and J ends lost 4 bases and 2 bases respectively, with 12 bases between them. The CDR3 runs 15 residues. Germline values: CDR1 LGHDT, CDR2 YNNKEL (reference sequence). This clone was observed once. Data came from immunoSEQ multiplex PCR; TCRdb stores just in-frame clones and leaves some out. In the table there are about 69,000 clones, approximately 89% of which are singletons. This chain links TRBV3-1 (or the pseudogene TRBV3-2) with TRBJ2-1; D is unclear. Sequencing input: PBMCs. This clonotype was obtained from a man in his sixties with colorectal cancer. CDR3 nucleotides: TGTGCCAGCAGCCGATCCGGCAGAGCCTACAATGAGCAGTTCTTC. Its protein product is CASSRSGRAYNEQFF.